This T cell receptor beta chain came from a study of technical replicates of blood from a handful of donors. CDR1 is ENHRY, CDR2 SYGVKD, per germline. The V end lost 2 bases, the J end lost 8 bases, and 15 bases lay between the germline ends. CDR3 length: 15 residues. The table came from immunoSEQ multiplex PCR; TCRdb's copy has only in-frame clones and leaves some out. The table includes 60,000 to 85,000 clones, around 94% detected once. This chain connects TRBV10-3 to TRBJ1-4; no clear D. The origin of this receptor is a human donor in good health. Sequenced sample: T cells isolated from PBMCs. Here the CDR3 reads CAISERYSGEEKLFF. CDR3 coding DNA: TGTGCCATCAGTGAGAGGTATTCCGGGGAGGAAAAACTGTTTTTT.